These 24 T cell receptor beta chains originate from one sample sequenced in a study of shared clonotypes between healthy human individuals. The method was immunoSEQ multiplex PCR; TCRdb's version includes in-frame clones alone and lacks a portion of them. The table includes around 2.5 million clones, roughly 93% detected once. The sequencing sample was made of naive CD4+ T cells from PBMCs. The sample's subset: CD45RA+ positively selected. The receptors come from a man between 18 and 35 years old in good health. Some clones in this sample may be carry-over from other donors' samples.

The chain has TRBV18 and TRBJ2-1, with 11 bases lining up with TRBD2. After removal of 0 bases from V and 6 bases from J, the junction contained 22 bases not matched to a gene. There are 22 residues in the CDR3. CDR1 and CDR2 from the germline V gene are KGHSH and LQKENI. CDR3 in amino acids: CASSPPRTSGSFTPPVINEQFF. DNA for the CDR3: TGTGCCAGCTCACCACCGAGAACTAGCGGGAGTTTTACCCCGCCGGTGATCAATGAGCAGTTCTTC.

V gene TRBV7-3 combines with J gene TRBJ2-7, with TRBD1 matching over 9 bases. Germline V gene lookup returns CDR1 SGHTA and CDR2 FQGTGA. The V and J ends lost 5 bases and 3 bases, in that order; junction bases with no gene match: 17. This CDR3 is built from 18 residues. CDR3 protein: CASSPNRRTGAADYEQYF. As DNA, the CDR3 is TGTGCCAGCAGCCCGAACCGCCGGACAGGGGCCGCGGACTACGAGCAGTACTTC.

This clone was seen once. The V gene is TRBV5-1, the J gene TRBJ2-5; 7 bases align to TRBD2. V shed 2 bases and J 5 bases; nucleotides not matched to a gene: 3. Per germline, CDR1 SGHRS and CDR2 YFSETQ. The CDR3 length is 13 residues. For the CDR3, the DNA is TGCGCCAGCAGCTTCGGGGGGTCGGAGACCCAGTACTTC. This codes for CASSFGGSETQYF. Full variable domain (remainder filled in from reference TRBV5-1 and TRBJ2-5): KAGVTQTPRYLIKTRGQQVTLSCSPISGHRSVSWYQQTPGQGLQFLFEYFSETQRNKGNFPGRFSGRQFSNSRSEMNVSTLELGDSALYLCASSFGGSETQYFGPGTRLLVL.

This sequence joins TRBV30 and TRBJ1-1; the D gene is possibly TRBD1 (5 bases). This CDR3 region has 12 residues. Trimming cost V 6 bases and J 3 bases, with 11 bases left between them. CDR1 GTSNPN and CDR2 SVGIG come from the germline V gene (reference sequence). The CDR3 protein is CACGRDHTEAFF. The CDR3 DNA follows: TGTGCCTGCGGCAGGGACCACACTGAAGCTTTCTTT.

This rearrangement joins TRBV30 to TRBJ1-1; D uncertain. The V end lost 1 base, the J end lost 8 bases, and 8 bases lay between the germline ends. Germline CDR1 GTSNPN, CDR2 SVGIG (reference sequence). The CDR3 contains 11 residues. As DNA, the CDR3 is TGTGCCTGGAGTGCTAGTAAAGAAGCTTTCTTT. This codes for CAWSASKEAFF.

The rearrangement uses TRBV5-5 and TRBJ2-5, with 13 bases fitting TRBD2. Germline CDR1 reads SGHKS; CDR2 reads YYEKEE (reference sequence). The CDR3 covers 15 residues. Trimming cost V 3 bases and J 5 bases; bases outside gene matches: 4. CDR3 amino acids: CASSYGLAGDETQYF. The CDR3 DNA reads as TGTGCCAGCAGCTACGGACTAGCGGGAGACGAGACCCAGTACTTC.

As to this clone: In the same sample, other DNA sequences code for this CDR3. J is TRBJ2-5 and V is TRBV6-1, with D unresolved. The CDR3 runs to 13 residues. The V end lost 4 bases, the J end lost 0 bases, and 6 bases lay between the germline ends. Germline-derived CDR1 and CDR2 are MNHNS and SASEGT. The CDR3 loop is CASSVRYQETQYF. The CDR3 DNA is TGTGCCAGCAGTGTTAGGTACCAAGAGACCCAGTACTTC.

The rearrangement uses TRBV28 and TRBJ1-1; D uncertain. CDR3 size: 13 residues. Germline CDR1 reads MDHEN; CDR2 reads SYDVKM. The ends were cut back, 0 bases at V and 11 bases at J, with 13 bases in the middle. CDR3 protein: CASSLWSRGPAFF. The CDR3 DNA reads as TGTGCCAGCAGTTTATGGTCCCGCGGCCCCGCTTTCTTT.

This chain links TRBV5-4 with TRBJ2-2; 8 nucleotides match TRBD2. The V gene's germline CDR1 is SGHNT and CDR2 YYREEE (reference sequence). Trimming removed 0 bases from V and 1 base from J; junction bases left unmatched: 2. The CDR3 is made up of 16 amino acids. The CDR3 DNA reads as TGTGCCAGCAGCTTGGGGGCGGGAGGGAACACCGGGGAGCTGTTTTTT. Amino acid sequence: CASSLGAGGNTGELFF.

V gene TRBV11-3 combines with J gene TRBJ2-1, with D unclear. Trimming pared 5 bases from V and 0 bases from J, leaving 5 bases between. The germline gives CDR1 SGHNT, CDR2 YENEEA. The CDR3 is 13 amino acids. The CDR3 spells CASSPRSYNEQFF. CDR3 DNA: TGTGCCAGCAGCCCGCGCTCCTACAATGAGCAGTTCTTC.

The chain combines TRBV6-5 with TRBJ1-1, with D perhaps TRBD1 (5 bases). V lost 6 bases to trimming and J lost 4 bases, with 15 bases between them. Germline CDR1 MNHEY, CDR2 SVGAGI. There are 14 residues in the CDR3. The DNA for the CDR3 is TGTGCCAGCAGAGTTAGGGGTCAGAGCACTGAAGCTTTCTTT. Protein: CASRVRGQSTEAFF.

As to this clone: Other DNA sequences in this sample translate to the same CDR3. The chain combines TRBV7-8 with TRBJ1-1; 7 bases agree with TRBD1. Trimming cost V 5 bases and J 1 base; bases outside gene matches: 4. The CDR3 is 14 residues long. The V gene's germline CDR1 is SGHVS and CDR2 FQNEAQ. The CDR3 nucleotides read TGTGCCAGCAGCACCCGGACAGGGAACACTGAAGCTTTCTTT. Translated: CASSTRTGNTEAFF.

The chain employs TRBV11-2 and TRBJ2-7; possibly TRBD1 for D (6 bases). The CDR3 contains 15 residues. The germline gives CDR1 SGHAT, CDR2 FQNNGV. V was pared by 1 base and J by 0 bases, with 10 bases between. The DNA of the CDR3 is TGTGCCAGCAGCTTAGGCCAGGGGAACTCCTACGAGCAGTACTTC. Translated: CASSLGQGNSYEQYF.

The chain joins TRBV19 to TRBJ2-5; 10 nucleotides agree with TRBD2. The J segment lost 4 bases and the V segment lost 3 bases, leaving 11 bases of the junction unmatched. CDR1 and CDR2 from the germline V gene are LNHDA and SQIVND (reference sequence). CDR3 size: 17 residues. In DNA form, the CDR3 reads TGTGCCAGTAGTATTAGGGCTAGCGGGAGTTTCTCAGAGACCCAGTACTTC. Its translation: CASSIRASGSFSETQYF.

Turning to this clone: Other DNA sequences from this sample encode an identical CDR3 as well. The chain recombines TRBV28 with TRBJ1-2, with D possibly matching TRBD1 (6 bases). This CDR3 contains 12 residues. Trimming pared 4 bases from V and 8 bases from J, leaving 11 bases between. The V gene's germline CDR1 is MDHEN and CDR2 SYDVKM. CDR3 sequence (DNA): TGTGCCAGCAGTTCCCTGGGGGGCGGCTACACCTTC. Its translation is CASSSLGGGYTF.

The chain carries TRBV9 and TRBJ1-1, with unresolved D. V dropped 0 bases and J dropped 3 bases, with 9 bases sitting between them. The CDR3 spans 14 residues. Germline assignment: CDR1 SGDLS and CDR2 YYNGEE. CDR3 in DNA: TGTGCCAGCAGCGTAGAGTCTGGGGACACTGAAGCTTTCTTT. It is translated as CASSVESGDTEAFF.

The chain is built from TRBV15 and TRBJ1-2, with a possible D match to TRBD1 (6 bases). Germline CDR1 LNHNV, CDR2 YYDKDF (reference sequence). V lost 0 bases and J lost 9, with 14 bases in between. The CDR3 sequence is 14 residues long. Here the CDR3 DNA reads TGTGCCACCAGCAGAGAACGGCAGGGGATACGCTACACCTTC. Protein product: CATSRERQGIRYTF. Drawing the rest from reference TRBV15 and TRBJ1-2, the complete variable domain is DAMVIQNPRYQVTQFGKPVTLSCSQTLNHNVMYWYQQKSSQAPKLLFHYYDKDFNNEADTPDNFQSRRPNTSFCFLDIRSPGLGDTAMYLCATSRERQGIRYTFGSGTRLTVV.

The CDR3 reads CASSPPGVPSGANVLTF. In nucleotides, the CDR3 is TGTGCCAGCAGCCCTCCTGGAGTTCCCTCTGGGGCCAACGTCCTGACTTTC. The J gene is TRBJ2-6, the V gene TRBV7-9; D unresolved. Germline-derived CDR1 and CDR2 are SEHNR and FQNEAQ (reference sequence). Trimming stripped 5 bases from V and 0 bases from J, with 14 bases between. The CDR3 is 17 residues long.

This chain joins TRBV28 and TRBJ1-5; no clear D. Trimming left V 7 bases short and J 0 bases short, with 10 bases between. Germline V gene data show CDR1 as MDHEN and CDR2 as SYDVKM. The CDR3 runs to 14 residues. The chain's CDR3 is CASTGLSSNQPQHF. CDR3 coding DNA: TGTGCCAGCACTGGACTGAGTAGCAATCAGCCCCAGCATTTT.

V and J are TRBV12-5 and TRBJ1-4; D gene unclear. CDR3 length: 16 amino acids. Trimming left V 2 bases short and J 0 bases short, with 10 bases between. The germline gives CDR1 LGHNT, CDR2 FRNRAP. CDR3 DNA: TGTGCTAGTGGTTTGTTCCGTTATGCAACTAATGAAAAACTGTTTTTT. Its protein product is CASGLFRYATNEKLFF.

This chain joins TRBV2 and TRBJ1-1, with D perhaps TRBD1 (6 bases). V was shortened by 5 bases and J by 6 bases, with 16 bases between the two germline ends. Germline CDR1 SNHLY, CDR2 FYNNEI. The CDR3 runs 14 residues. The CDR3 DNA sequence: TGTGCCAGCAGTCCGAACAGGGTTAGGTCTGAAGCTTTCTTT. Residues: CASSPNRVRSEAFF.

This clone showed up just a few times. The chain uses TRBV28 and TRBJ2-5; the match to TRBD1 covers 9 bases. V was pared by 5 bases and J by 5 bases, with 9 bases of the junction left unmatched. Germline loops: CDR1 MDHEN, CDR2 SYDVKM. The CDR3 runs to 15 residues. The CDR3 spells CASSDIGQGRETQYF. The CDR3 region has the DNA TGTGCCAGCAGTGACATCGGACAGGGGCGGGAGACCCAGTACTTC.

This clone was recorded once. The gene calls are TRBV7-8 and TRBJ1-1; D remains unclear. Per germline, CDR1 SGHVS and CDR2 FQNEAQ. The CDR3 is 12 amino acids. Trimming left V 2 bases short and J 6 bases short, with 7 bases between. The CDR3 reads CASSLTRAEAFF. CDR3 nucleotide sequence: TGTGCCAGCAGCTTAACGCGGGCTGAAGCTTTCTTT.

V gene TRBV27 combines with J gene TRBJ1-1; the D gene is possibly TRBD1 (6 bases). Germline values: CDR1 MNHEY, CDR2 SMNVEV (reference sequence). With 10 bases removed from V and 1 base from J, the gap between germline ends came to 22 bases. This CDR3 is 16 amino acids long. The CDR3 region is CATQTLTRGPNTEAFF. The CDR3 DNA sequence: TGTGCCACCCAAACATTAACTCGGGGGCCGAACACTGAAGCTTTCTTT.